This TCR beta chain was recorded in a study of ipilimumab plus nivolumab after autologous stem cell transplantation. At the level of the study: A median of roughly eight nivolumab and 5 ipilimumab doses were given. The DLBCL group included primary refractory and relapsed cases.

The germline CDR1 and CDR2 sequences are SGHRS and YFSETQ. The V gene lost 6 bases and the J gene lost 4 bases, with 13 bases spanning the gap. The CDR3 has 13 residues. This table comes from immunoSEQ multiplex PCR, and its TCRdb copy is limited to in-frame clones, with some not included. The top ten hold around 5.2% of the sample, which has some 25,000 clones, about 86% seen once. This receptor was identified in a male donor with diffuse large B-cell lymphoma. This chain joins TRBV5-1 and TRBJ1-1; D gene uncertain. Source: PBMCs, taken in a trial of ipilimumab plus nivolumab as post-transplant consolidation. As DNA, the CDR3 is TGCGCCAGCACCCTGGGGTCAGGCACTGAAGCTTTCTTT. Translating gives CASTLGSGTEAFF. Supplemented by reference TRBV5-1 and TRBJ1-1, the full variable domain reads KAGVTQTPRYLIKTRGQQVTLSCSPISGHRSVSWYQQTPGQGLQFLFEYFSETQRNKGNFPGRFSGRQFSNSRSEMNVSTLELGDSALYLCASTLGSGTEAFFGQGTRLTVV.